A selection of T cell receptor beta chains follows, all from one sample in a study of T cell changes during pregnancy in multiple sclerosis. TCRdb keeps only in-frame clones here, not all; method: immunoSEQ multiplex PCR. Of around 73,000 clones listed, approximately 92% are singletons. The sample here was peripheral blood, taken in the third trimester of pregnancy. Receptors were obtained from a female donor in good health, enrolled as a control in a pregnancy study. CDR3s include the opening cysteine and the closing phenylalanine or tryptophan. The order of the fields is clone size, J gene, V gene, D gene, CDR3 protein, CDR3 DNA. D genes are given only for firm matches. The size of a clone is reported for some rows only, either as once, few or many, or as a class for expanded clones.

clone size: .; J gene: TRBJ2-3; V gene: TRBV2; D gene: TRBD1; CDR3 protein: CASRVQGWSDTQYF; CDR3 DNA: TGTGCCAGCAGAGTACAGGGGTGGTCAGATACGCAGTATTTT
clone size: .; J gene: TRBJ2-2; V gene: TRBV28; D gene: TRBD1; CDR3 protein: CASRTGGEAGELFF; CDR3 DNA: TGTGCCAGCAGGACAGGGGGCGAGGCCGGGGAGCTGTTTTTT
clone size: .; J gene: TRBJ1-6; V gene: TRBV28; D gene: TRBD1; CDR3 protein: CASSLNRGDYNSPLHF; CDR3 DNA: TGTGCCAGCAGTTTGAACAGGGGGGATTATAATTCACCCCTCCACTTT
clone size: .; J gene: TRBJ2-7; V gene: TRBV4-1; D gene: TRBD2; CDR3 protein: CASSQGRPGRGYEQYF; CDR3 DNA: TGCGCCAGCAGCCAAGGACGGCCAGGGAGGGGCTACGAGCAGTACTTC
clone size: .; J gene: TRBJ2-1; V gene: TRBV2; D gene: TRBD2; CDR3 protein: CASSTGRGTSGRALGNEQFF; CDR3 DNA: TGTGCCAGCAGCACCGGAAGGGGGACTAGCGGGAGGGCCCTCGGGAATGAGCAGTTCTTC
clone size: .; J gene: TRBJ1-2; V gene: TRBV7-8; D gene: .; CDR3 protein: CASSPREGGSGYTF; CDR3 DNA: TGTGCCAGCAGCCCCCGGGAGGGGGGAAGCGGCTACACCTTC
clone size: .; J gene: TRBJ1-2; V gene: TRBV6-6; D gene: TRBD1; CDR3 protein: CATISGAQGLGYTF; CDR3 DNA: TGTGCCACGATTAGCGGGGCACAGGGGTTGGGCTACACCTTC
clone size: .; J gene: TRBJ2-3; V gene: TRBV28; D gene: TRBD2; CDR3 protein: CASSSPRQRGGRTQYF; CDR3 DNA: TGTGCCAGCAGTTCCCCCCGCCAGCGGGGGGGCCGTACGCAGTATTTT
clone size: .; J gene: TRBJ2-1; V gene: TRBV4-3; D gene: TRBD2; CDR3 protein: CASSQDITSGWQFF; CDR3 DNA: TGCGCCAGCAGCCAAGATATAACTAGCGGGTGGCAGTTCTTC
clone size: .; J gene: TRBJ2-5; V gene: TRBV6-5; D gene: .; CDR3 protein: CASSYTEGTQYF; CDR3 DNA: TGTGCCAGCAGTTACACCGAGGGAACCCAGTACTTC
clone size: .; J gene: TRBJ1-3; V gene: TRBV5-8; D gene: .; CDR3 protein: CASSFPDNSGNTIYF; CDR3 DNA: TGTGCCAGCAGCTTCCCCGACAACTCTGGAAACACCATATATTTT
clone size: once; J gene: TRBJ2-3; V gene: TRBV9; D gene: .; CDR3 protein: CASSVAGVGTDTQYF; CDR3 DNA: TGTGCCAGCAGCGTTGCAGGGGTGGGAACAGATACGCAGTATTTT
clone size: .; J gene: TRBJ2-1; V gene: TRBV25-1; D gene: .; CDR3 protein: CASGDSLSLINEQFF; CDR3 DNA: TGTGCCAGCGGAGACAGCCTTAGCCTAATCAATGAGCAGTTCTTC
clone size: .; J gene: TRBJ2-3; V gene: TRBV28; D gene: .; CDR3 protein: CASSLGISGWTDTQYF; CDR3 DNA: TGTGCCAGCAGCTTAGGAATCTCGGGGTGGACAGATACGCAGTATTTT
clone size: .; J gene: TRBJ2-7; V gene: TRBV7-9; D gene: .; CDR3 protein: CASSRGSPHEQYF; CDR3 DNA: TGTGCCAGCAGCCGAGGCAGTCCCCACGAGCAGTACTTC
clone size: once; J gene: TRBJ2-1; V gene: TRBV5-4; D gene: .; CDR3 protein: CASSLEQGGNEQFF; CDR3 DNA: TGTGCCAGCAGCTTGGAGCAGGGAGGAAATGAGCAGTTCTTC
clone size: .; J gene: TRBJ2-1; V gene: TRBV29-1; D gene: TRBD2; CDR3 protein: CRKTPVAREADEQFF; CDR3 DNA: TGCAGGAAGACCCCGGTGGCGCGGGAGGCCGATGAGCAGTTCTTC
clone size: .; J gene: TRBJ2-5; V gene: TRBV5-8; D gene: TRBD1; CDR3 protein: CASSPGTGPPQETQYF; CDR3 DNA: TGTGCCAGCAGCCCCGGGACAGGGCCACCACAAGAGACCCAGTACTTC
clone size: .; J gene: TRBJ2-2; V gene: TRBV6-5; D gene: .; CDR3 protein: CASSFPTGELFF; CDR3 DNA: TGTGCCAGCAGCTTCCCCACCGGGGAGCTGTTTTTT
clone size: .; J gene: TRBJ2-5; V gene: TRBV7-9; D gene: .; CDR3 protein: CASTPQGGETQYF; CDR3 DNA: TGTGCCAGCACCCCCCAGGGGGGAGAGACCCAGTACTTC
clone size: .; J gene: TRBJ1-5; V gene: TRBV19; D gene: .; CDR3 protein: CASSTLNQPQHF; CDR3 DNA: TGTGCCAGTAGTACCCTTAATCAGCCCCAGCATTTT
clone size: once; J gene: TRBJ2-5; V gene: TRBV5-6; D gene: .; CDR3 protein: CASSLGRVETQYF; CDR3 DNA: TGTGCCAGCAGCTTGGGCAGGGTTGAGACCCAGTACTTC
clone size: .; J gene: TRBJ1-5; V gene: TRBV5-1; D gene: .; CDR3 protein: CASSVSNQPQHF; CDR3 DNA: TGCGCCAGCAGCGTGAGTAATCAGCCCCAGCATTTT
clone size: once; J gene: TRBJ2-2; V gene: TRBV7-2; D gene: TRBD2; CDR3 protein: CASNRGLAGTGELFF; CDR3 DNA: TGTGCCAGCAACCGGGGACTAGCGGGCACCGGGGAGCTGTTTTTT
clone size: .; J gene: TRBJ1-2; V gene: TRBV6-5; D gene: .; CDR3 protein: CASSQDRQGYTF; CDR3 DNA: TGTGCCAGCAGTCAGGACAGACAGGGCTACACCTTC
clone size: many; J gene: TRBJ2-7; V gene: TRBV4-2; D gene: TRBD2; CDR3 protein: CASSQDRIAGSSYEQYF; CDR3 DNA: TGTGCCAGCAGCCAAGACAGGATAGCGGGGAGCTCCTACGAGCAGTACTTC
clone size: .; J gene: TRBJ2-7; V gene: TRBV10-3; D gene: .; CDR3 protein: CAISEFSGEQYF; CDR3 DNA: TGTGCCATCAGTGAATTCAGTGGCGAGCAGTACTTC
clone size: .; J gene: TRBJ2-7; V gene: TRBV10-2; D gene: .; CDR3 protein: CASKLGLGPYEQYF; CDR3 DNA: TGCGCCAGTAAACTAGGTTTAGGCCCCTACGAGCAGTACTTC
clone size: .; J gene: TRBJ2-2; V gene: TRBV30; D gene: .; CDR3 protein: CAWSQRTIETGELFF; CDR3 DNA: TGTGCCTGGTCCCAGAGGACAATAGAAACCGGGGAGCTGTTTTTT